Described below is a single T cell receptor (beta chain) sequence and its context. The antigen remains undetermined. Trimming pared 7 bases from V and 2 bases from J, leaving 9 bases between. The CDR3 runs to 12 residues. The germline V gene has CDR1 MNHNY and CDR2 SVGAGI (reference sequence). The data were taken from a study of beta chain features in type 1 diabetes. General study points: Among all four CD4+ subsets, Type 1 diabetes patients had TCRB CDR3s that were moderately but significantly shorter. Sequencing from cDNA could over-represent high-TCR-expressing cells.

Sequencing targeted expressed TCRB transcripts, as all isolated RNA had been reverse transcribed. Mean read depth for naive, central memory and regulatory T cell samples was 3.5 million to 4.5 million reads. Generated by immunoSEQ multiplex PCR, the TCRdb table keeps only in-frame clones and is missing some. The table shows under 250,000 clones, with 25% to 30% occurring only once. This chain joins TRBV6-6 and TRBJ2-7, with a weak D call TRBD1 (5 bases). The TCR was taken from a man between 25 and 39 years old in good health. Sequencing was carried out using central memory CD4+ T cells from blood. CDR3 sequence: CASTRDAYEQYF. CDR3 nucleotide sequence: TGTGCCAGCACCAGGGATGCCTACGAGCAGTACTTC.